These T cell receptor beta chains were read from a single sample in a study of blood T cell repertoires in COVID-19. Some clones are missing from TCRdb's copy, which holds only in-frame ones; the method was immunoSEQ multiplex PCR. This sample has roughly 100,000 clones, with about 90% found just once. Material: peripheral blood. Receptor source: a man aged 50 or older with active COVID-19. Each CDR3 is given with its conserved first and last residue. The D gene is left open where the match is weak. Clone size is given for some rows only: seen once, a few or many times, or a class if the clone is expanded.

cdr3_aa cdr3_nt d_call v_call clone_size j_call
CASSSRTSGGAYNEQFF TGTGCCAGTAGTTCACGGACTAGCGGGGGGGCCTACAATGAGCAGTTCTTC TRBD2 TRBV19 NA TRBJ2-1
CASSPRDRDGYTF TGTGCCAGCAGTCCTCGGGACAGGGATGGCTACACCTTC TRBD1 TRBV6-5 few TRBJ1-2
CASSQEGGPPFYTF TGCGCCAGCAGCCAAGAGGGGGGGCCACCTTTCTACACCTTC NA TRBV4-3 NA TRBJ1-2
CAISESRGAKNIQYF TGTGCCATCAGTGAATCCAGGGGGGCCAAAAACATTCAGTACTTC TRBD1 TRBV10-3 NA TRBJ2-4
CASSLDRFIDTQYF TGTGCCAGCAGCTTGGACAGGTTCATAGATACGCAGTATTTT TRBD1 TRBV11-1 NA TRBJ2-3
CATGGTGLNSPLHF TGTGCCACTGGGGGGACAGGACTTAATTCACCCCTCCACTTT TRBD1 TRBV6-5 few TRBJ1-6
CASSFRLAGSRETQYF TGTGCCAGCAGCTTTCGGCTAGCGGGGAGTCGGGAGACCCAGTACTTC TRBD2 TRBV11-2 NA TRBJ2-5
CASSQGWGGGSYEQYF TGCGCCAGCAGCCAAGGATGGGGGGGCGGTTCCTACGAGCAGTACTTC NA TRBV4-1 few TRBJ2-7
CSVLGADTIYF TGCAGTGTCCTAGGGGCGGACACCATATATTTT NA TRBV20-1 NA TRBJ1-3
CASSISEGELAANTEAFF TGTGCCAGTAGTATTTCGGAAGGCGAGTTGGCGGCGAACACTGAAGCTTTCTTT NA TRBV19 few TRBJ1-1
CASRRDRGTEQYF TGTGCCAGCAGGAGGGACAGGGGTACCGAGCAGTACTTC TRBD1 TRBV12-3/TRBV12-4 NA TRBJ2-7
CASSQERLSKQFF TGCGCCAGCAGCCAAGAACGTTTGTCTAAGCAGTTCTTC NA TRBV4-1 NA TRBJ2-1
CASSLVGLRGEKLFF TGTGCCAGCAGCTTGGTGGGGTTAAGGGGTGAAAAACTGTTTTTT NA TRBV7-2 NA TRBJ1-4
CASSPRDNSGNTIYF TGTGCCAGCAGTCCCCGGGATAACTCTGGAAACACCATATATTTT NA TRBV6-6 once TRBJ1-3
CASSSVGSYGYTF TGTGCCAGCAGCTCAGTGGGGAGTTATGGCTACACCTTC NA TRBV5-5 once TRBJ1-2
CASSQAGGTGELFF TGTGCCAGCAGCCAAGCGGGGGGAACCGGGGAGCTGTTTTTT TRBD2 TRBV3-1/TRBV3-2 NA TRBJ2-2
CASSPNPGQSADTQYF TGTGCCAGCTCACCAAACCCGGGACAGAGCGCAGATACGCAGTATTTT TRBD1 TRBV18 NA TRBJ2-3
CASSARQGEFQYF TGTGCCAGCAGCGCCAGACAGGGTGAATTTCAGTACTTC TRBD1 TRBV7-2 once TRBJ2-4
CASSFDISPEAFF TGTGCCAGCAGTTTCGATATCAGTCCTGAAGCTTTCTTT NA TRBV12-3/TRBV12-4 NA TRBJ1-1
CASSGAGFEQYF TGTGCCAGTAGTGGCGCGGGGTTCGAGCAGTACTTC NA TRBV19 NA TRBJ2-7
CASSDRQGRSGYTF TGTGCCAGCAGCGATCGACAGGGTAGGAGTGGCTACACCTTC TRBD1 TRBV16 NA TRBJ1-2
CASSDSGTTDTQYF TGTGCCAGCTCTGATAGCGGCACCACAGATACGCAGTATTTT NA TRBV2 NA TRBJ2-3
CASSDTGGVGYTF TGTGCCAGCAGTGACACAGGGGGCGTGGGCTACACCTTC TRBD1 TRBV27 NA TRBJ1-2
CASSLRSGQGSYEQYF TGCGCCAGCAGCTTGAGGTCCGGACAGGGCTCCTACGAGCAGTACTTC TRBD1 TRBV5-1 NA TRBJ2-7
CATLDTGSLTDTQYF TGTGCAACCCTGGATACCGGGAGCCTCACAGATACGCAGTATTTT NA TRBV2 NA TRBJ2-3
CASSKGLAGNYEQYF TGTGCCAGCAGCAAGGGACTAGCGGGGAACTACGAGCAGTACTTC TRBD2 TRBV5-6 NA TRBJ2-7
CASSVGTVTYEQYF TGTGCCAGCAGCGTCGGGACAGTCACCTACGAGCAGTACTTC TRBD1 TRBV3-1/TRBV3-2 NA TRBJ2-7
CASGSTGPQHF TGTGCTAGTGGTTCCACCGGGCCCCAGCATTTT NA TRBV12-5 few TRBJ1-5
CASSQDYGEGKLFF TGTGCCAGCAGCCAAGATTACGGGGAAGGGAAACTGTTTTTT NA TRBV14 NA TRBJ1-4
CASSLQWAGTEAFF TGTGCCAGCAGCCTACAGTGGGCAGGGACTGAAGCTTTCTTT NA TRBV2 NA TRBJ1-1
CAISESIGLAGYTGELFF TGTGCCATCAGTGAGTCCATTGGACTAGCGGGGTACACCGGGGAGCTGTTTTTT TRBD2 TRBV10-3 NA TRBJ2-2
CASRGKLNTGELFF TGTGCCAGTCGAGGAAAGCTGAACACCGGGGAGCTGTTTTTT NA TRBV2 NA TRBJ2-2
CASSPGQGARGYTF TGTGCCAGCAGCCCGGGGCAGGGGGCGCGCGGCTACACCTTC TRBD1 TRBV2 NA TRBJ1-2
CARSGRDRGTYGYTF TGTGCCAGAAGCGGTAGGGACAGGGGGACTTATGGCTACACCTTC TRBD1 TRBV5-3 NA TRBJ1-2
CASSEVRFTGELFF TGTGCCAGCAGTGAGGTCAGGTTCACCGGGGAGCTGTTTTTT NA TRBV6-1 NA TRBJ2-2
CASSWDSLGTGELFF TGTGCCAGTAGTTGGGACAGCCTTGGGACCGGGGAGCTGTTTTTT TRBD1 TRBV19 once TRBJ2-2
CASSLGTSGDTQYF TGCGCCAGCAGCTTGGGGACTAGCGGGGATACGCAGTATTTT TRBD2 TRBV5-1 NA TRBJ2-3
CASSVGGSVNEQFF TGTGCCAGCAGTGTAGGGGGAAGTGTCAATGAGCAGTTCTTC NA TRBV25-1 NA TRBJ2-1
CASSPLVGRSYEQYF TGTGCCAGCAGCCCCCTGGTCGGTCGGTCCTACGAGCAGTACTTC NA TRBV5-6 NA TRBJ2-7
CASSLSEVGTDTQYF TGTGCCAGCAGCTTAAGTGAAGTAGGCACAGATACGCAGTATTTT NA TRBV5-6 NA TRBJ2-3
CASSDSSLGQGARGYTF TGTGCCAGCAGTGACTCGAGTCTGGGACAGGGGGCTCGTGGCTACACCTTC TRBD1 TRBV6-4 NA TRBJ1-2
CASSPQDRGLYEQYF TGTGCCAGCAGCCCCCAGGACAGGGGGCTTTACGAGCAGTACTTC TRBD1 TRBV9 few TRBJ2-7
CASSVGTVNTGELFF TGTGCCAGCAGCGTAGGGACAGTTAACACCGGGGAGCTGTTTTTT NA TRBV9 few TRBJ2-2
CASSLGASGGAAETQYF TGTGCCAGCAGCTTAGGTGCTAGCGGGGGGGCCGCGGAGACCCAGTACTTC TRBD2 TRBV11-2 once TRBJ2-5
CASSPQEGVPQPQHF TGTGCCAGCTCACCCCAGGAAGGGGTTCCCCAGCCCCAGCATTTT NA TRBV18 NA TRBJ1-5
CASSYLGGNQPQHF TGTGCCAGCAGTTACCTCGGGGGAAATCAGCCCCAGCATTTT NA TRBV6-6 NA TRBJ1-5
CASSWLGRGNNEQFF TGTGCCAGCAGCTGGCTCGGACGGGGGAACAATGAGCAGTTCTTC NA TRBV5-6 few TRBJ2-1
CASSISGGDYGYTF TGCGCCAGCAGCATTTCCGGGGGAGACTATGGCTACACCTTC NA TRBV5-1 once TRBJ1-2
CAWSVHTHQPQHF TGTGCCTGGAGTGTACATACGCATCAGCCCCAGCATTTT NA TRBV30 NA TRBJ1-5
CASSTRDRGNQPQHF TGTGCCAGCAGTACCCGGGACAGGGGTAATCAGCCCCAGCATTTT TRBD1 TRBV27 NA TRBJ1-5
CASSPQLAGVAKNIQYF TGTGCCAGCAGCCCCCAATTGGCGGGGGTTGCCAAAAACATTCAGTACTTC TRBD2 TRBV3-1/TRBV3-2 once TRBJ2-4
CASSSVGGLRSYEQYF TGTGCCAGCAGCTCCGTAGGGGGCCTAAGGTCCTACGAGCAGTACTTC TRBD1 TRBV7-9 NA TRBJ2-7
CSGVTGYTEAFF TGCAGCGGTGTTACGGGGTACACTGAAGCTTTCTTT NA TRBV29-1 NA TRBJ1-1
CSVGKRAGGYTF TGCAGCGTTGGTAAGCGAGCGGGCGGCTACACCTTC NA TRBV29-1 NA TRBJ1-2
CASSARGAVYGYTF TGTGCCAGCAGTGCACGTGGGGCCGTCTATGGCTACACCTTC NA TRBV2 NA TRBJ1-2
CASSLKGSGYGYTF TGTGCCAGCAGCTTGAAGGGGTCGGGCTATGGCTACACCTTC NA TRBV5-6 few TRBJ1-2
CAWSVPSGGLETQYF TGTGCCTGGAGTGTACCCAGCGGGGGGTTGGAGACCCAGTACTTC TRBD2 TRBV30 NA TRBJ2-5
CASSQAPIGTGKETQYF TGCGCCAGCAGCCAAGCCCCTATAGGGACAGGCAAAGAGACCCAGTACTTC TRBD1 TRBV5-1 NA TRBJ2-5
CASSSAGTSADTQYF TGCGCCAGCAGCTCGGCCGGGACTAGCGCGGATACGCAGTATTTT TRBD2 TRBV5-1 NA TRBJ2-3
CASSARLGGSEETQYF TGTGCCAGCAGCGCCCGCCTTGGAGGTAGTGAAGAGACCCAGTACTTC NA TRBV11-2 NA TRBJ2-5